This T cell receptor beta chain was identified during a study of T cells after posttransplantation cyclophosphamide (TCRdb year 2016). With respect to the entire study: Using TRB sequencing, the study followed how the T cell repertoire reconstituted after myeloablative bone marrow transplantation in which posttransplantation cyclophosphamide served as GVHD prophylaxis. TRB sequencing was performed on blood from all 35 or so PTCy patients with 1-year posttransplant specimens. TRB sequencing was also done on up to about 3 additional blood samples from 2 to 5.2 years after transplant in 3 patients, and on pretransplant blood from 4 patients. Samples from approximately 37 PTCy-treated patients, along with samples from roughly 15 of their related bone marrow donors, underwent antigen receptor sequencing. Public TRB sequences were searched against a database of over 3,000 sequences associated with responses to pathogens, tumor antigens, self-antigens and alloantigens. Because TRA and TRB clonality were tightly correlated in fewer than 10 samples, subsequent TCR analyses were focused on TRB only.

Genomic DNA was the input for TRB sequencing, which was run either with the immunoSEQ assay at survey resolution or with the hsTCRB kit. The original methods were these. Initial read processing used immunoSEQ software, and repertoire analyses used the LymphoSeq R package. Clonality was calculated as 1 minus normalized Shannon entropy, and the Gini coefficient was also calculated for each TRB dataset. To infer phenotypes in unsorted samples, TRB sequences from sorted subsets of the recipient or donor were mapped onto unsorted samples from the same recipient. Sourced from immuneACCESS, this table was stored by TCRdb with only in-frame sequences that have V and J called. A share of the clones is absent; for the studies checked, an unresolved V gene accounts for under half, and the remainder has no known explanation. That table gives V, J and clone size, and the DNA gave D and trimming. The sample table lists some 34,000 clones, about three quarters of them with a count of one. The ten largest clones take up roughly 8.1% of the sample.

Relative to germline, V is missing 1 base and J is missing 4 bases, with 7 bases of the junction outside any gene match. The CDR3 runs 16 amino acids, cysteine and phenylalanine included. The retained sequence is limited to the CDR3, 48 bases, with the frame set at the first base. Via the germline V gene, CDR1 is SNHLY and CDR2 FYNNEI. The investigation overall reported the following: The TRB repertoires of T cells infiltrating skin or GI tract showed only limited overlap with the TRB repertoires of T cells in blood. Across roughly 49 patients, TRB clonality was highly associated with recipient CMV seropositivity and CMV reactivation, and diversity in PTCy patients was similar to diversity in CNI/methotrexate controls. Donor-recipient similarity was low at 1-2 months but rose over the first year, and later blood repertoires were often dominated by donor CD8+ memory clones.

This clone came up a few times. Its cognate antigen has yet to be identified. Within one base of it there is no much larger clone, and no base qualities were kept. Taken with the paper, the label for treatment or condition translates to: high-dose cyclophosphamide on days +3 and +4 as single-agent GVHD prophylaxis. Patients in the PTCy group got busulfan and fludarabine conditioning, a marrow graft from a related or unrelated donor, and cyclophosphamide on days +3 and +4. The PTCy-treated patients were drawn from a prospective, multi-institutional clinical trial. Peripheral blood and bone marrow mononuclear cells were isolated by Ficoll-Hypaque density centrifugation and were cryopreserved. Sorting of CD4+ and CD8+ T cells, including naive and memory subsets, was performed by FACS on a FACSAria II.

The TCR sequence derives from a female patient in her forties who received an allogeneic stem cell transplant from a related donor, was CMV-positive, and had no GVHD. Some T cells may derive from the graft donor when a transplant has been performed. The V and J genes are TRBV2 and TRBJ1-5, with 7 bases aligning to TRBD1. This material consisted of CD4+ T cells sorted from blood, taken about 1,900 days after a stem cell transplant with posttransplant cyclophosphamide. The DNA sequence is TGTGCCAGCAGTGAAGGGGGACAGAAATTAAATCAGCCCCAGCATTTT. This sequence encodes CASSEGGQKLNQPQHF.